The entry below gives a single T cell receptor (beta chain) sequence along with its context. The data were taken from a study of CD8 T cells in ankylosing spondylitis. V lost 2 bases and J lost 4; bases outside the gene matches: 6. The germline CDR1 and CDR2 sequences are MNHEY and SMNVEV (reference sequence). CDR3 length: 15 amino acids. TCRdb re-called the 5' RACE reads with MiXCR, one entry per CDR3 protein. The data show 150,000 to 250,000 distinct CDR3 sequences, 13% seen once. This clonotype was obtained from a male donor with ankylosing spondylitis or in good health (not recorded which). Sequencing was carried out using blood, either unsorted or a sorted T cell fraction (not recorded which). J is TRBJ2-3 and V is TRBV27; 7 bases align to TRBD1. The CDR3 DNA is TGTGCCAGCAGTTTAGGAGGACAGGCGGCAGATACGCAGTATTTT. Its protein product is CASSLGGQAADTQYF.